This T cell receptor (beta chain) was captured by sequencing in a study of blood T cell repertoires in COVID-19. Clones were sequenced by immunoSEQ multiplex PCR, and TCRdb holds only the in-frame ones, with some missing. The table has about 150,000 clones, around four fifths seen once. The table lists this clone with a count of one. The germline CDR1 and CDR2 sequences are LGHDT and YNNKEL (reference sequence). Germline trimming cut 4 bases from V and 4 bases from J; bases unmatched to any gene: 15. The CDR3 totals 17 residues. The receptor's source is a woman aged 45-60 years who had recovered from COVID-19. The chain employs TRBV3-1 (or the pseudogene TRBV3-2) and TRBJ1-2, with 7 nucleotides matching TRBD1. Sequenced input: PBMCs or T cells enriched from blood (not recorded which). The CDR3 DNA follows: TGTGCCAGCAGCCCGCGTTACATAAATACAGGGGCCTATGGCTACACCTTC. This encodes CASSPRYINTGAYGYTF.